One sample yielded the 3 T cell receptor beta chains listed below, sequenced in a study of blood T cell repertoires in COVID-19. Assay: immunoSEQ multiplex PCR; the TCRdb copy retains only in-frame clones and omits some. The repertoire holds about 200,000 clones, with around 90% as singletons. Input material: peripheral blood. The origin of the receptors is a man in his sixties with acute or convalescent COVID-19.

V gene TRBV5-1 combines with J gene TRBJ2-5; TRBD2 aligns across 15 bases. The ends lost 0 bases at V and 5 bases at J; junction bases unmatched: 2. The germline V gene encodes CDR1 SGHRS and CDR2 YFSETQ. The CDR3 covers 16 residues. The CDR3 sequence is CASSLAGTSGGETQYF. CDR3 nucleotide sequence: TGCGCCAGCAGCTTGGCCGGGACTAGCGGGGGGGAGACCCAGTACTTC. Full variable domain (outside the CDR3, taken from reference TRBV5-1 and TRBJ2-5): KAGVTQTPRYLIKTRGQQVTLSCSPISGHRSVSWYQQTPGQGLQFLFEYFSETQRNKGNFPGRFSGRQFSNSRSEMNVSTLELGDSALYLCASSLAGTSGGETQYFGPGTRLLVL.

The sample holds a few counts of this clone. The J gene is TRBJ1-2, the V gene TRBV9; 8 bases are a match to TRBD1. CDR1 and CDR2 from the germline V gene are SGDLS and YYNGEE. Trimming took 4 bases from V and 2 from J; bases not matched to a gene: 7. This CDR3 comprises 15 residues. CDR3 in amino acids: CASSFRTGMNYGYTF. The CDR3 DNA is TGTGCCAGCAGCTTCCGGACAGGGATGAACTATGGCTACACCTTC.

The CDR3 nucleotides are TGTGCCAGCAGATTACAGGGAGCTAACTATGGCTACACCTTC. The encoded protein is CASRLQGANYGYTF. The V gene is TRBV2, the J gene TRBJ1-2, with D perhaps matching TRBD1 (6 bases). This CDR3 has 14 residues. V lost 6 bases to trimming and J lost 0 bases, with 11 bases between them. In germline, CDR1 is SNHLY, CDR2 FYNNEI.